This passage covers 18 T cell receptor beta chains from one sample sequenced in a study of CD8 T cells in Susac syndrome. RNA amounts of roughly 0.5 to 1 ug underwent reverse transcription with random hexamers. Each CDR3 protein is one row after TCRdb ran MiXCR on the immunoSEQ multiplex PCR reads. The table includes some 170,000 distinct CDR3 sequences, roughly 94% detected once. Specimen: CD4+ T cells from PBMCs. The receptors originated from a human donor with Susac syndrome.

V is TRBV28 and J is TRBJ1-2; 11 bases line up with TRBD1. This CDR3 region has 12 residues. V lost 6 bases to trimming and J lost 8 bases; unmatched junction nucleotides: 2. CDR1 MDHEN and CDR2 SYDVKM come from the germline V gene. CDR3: CASRRTGGGYTF. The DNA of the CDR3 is TGTGCCAGCAGGCGGACAGGGGGCGGCTACACCTTC.

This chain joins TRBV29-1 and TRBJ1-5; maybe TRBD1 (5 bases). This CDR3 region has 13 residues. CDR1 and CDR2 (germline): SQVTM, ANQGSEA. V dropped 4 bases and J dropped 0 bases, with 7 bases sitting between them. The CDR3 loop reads CSVAGDSNQPQHF. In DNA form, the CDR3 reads TGCAGCGTTGCGGGGGATAGCAATCAGCCCCAGCATTTT.

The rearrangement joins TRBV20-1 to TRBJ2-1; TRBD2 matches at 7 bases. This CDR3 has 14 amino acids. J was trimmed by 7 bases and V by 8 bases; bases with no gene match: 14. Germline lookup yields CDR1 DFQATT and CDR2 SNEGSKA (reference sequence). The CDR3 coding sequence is TGCAGTACAGTAAGGGAGGGAACGATGAATGAGCAGTTCTTC. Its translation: CSTVREGTMNEQFF.

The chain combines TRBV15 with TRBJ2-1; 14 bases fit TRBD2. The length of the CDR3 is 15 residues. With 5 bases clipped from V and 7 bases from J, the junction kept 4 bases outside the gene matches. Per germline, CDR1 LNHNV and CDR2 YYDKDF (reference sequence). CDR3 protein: CATSPGTSGRNEQFF. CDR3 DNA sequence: TGTGCCACCAGCCCCGGGACTAGCGGGAGAAATGAGCAGTTCTTC.

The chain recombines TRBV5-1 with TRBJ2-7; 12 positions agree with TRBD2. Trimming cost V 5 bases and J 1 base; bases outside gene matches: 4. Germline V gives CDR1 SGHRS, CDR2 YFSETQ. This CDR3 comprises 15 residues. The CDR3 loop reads CASRKGLAGSYEQYF. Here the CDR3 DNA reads TGCGCCAGCAGAAAAGGACTAGCGGGGTCCTACGAGCAGTACTTC.

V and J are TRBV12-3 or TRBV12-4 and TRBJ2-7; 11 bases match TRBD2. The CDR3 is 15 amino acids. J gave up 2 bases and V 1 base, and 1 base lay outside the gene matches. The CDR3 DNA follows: TGTGCCAGCAGTTTAGTTAGCGGGAGGGCCTACGAGCAGTACTTC. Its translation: CASSLVSGRAYEQYF.

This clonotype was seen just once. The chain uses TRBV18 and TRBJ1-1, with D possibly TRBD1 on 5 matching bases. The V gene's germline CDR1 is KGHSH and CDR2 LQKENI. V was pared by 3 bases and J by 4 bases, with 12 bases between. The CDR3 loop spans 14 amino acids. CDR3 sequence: CASSPGVSGTEAFF. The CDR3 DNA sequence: TGTGCCAGCTCACCGGGGGTTTCTGGCACTGAAGCTTTCTTT.

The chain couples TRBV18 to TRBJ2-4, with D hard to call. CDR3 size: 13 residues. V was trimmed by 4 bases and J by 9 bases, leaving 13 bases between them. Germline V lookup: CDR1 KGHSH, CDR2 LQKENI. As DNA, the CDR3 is TGTGCCAGCTCACTACCCCCTTCGGTCATTCAGTACTTC. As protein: CASSLPPSVIQYF.

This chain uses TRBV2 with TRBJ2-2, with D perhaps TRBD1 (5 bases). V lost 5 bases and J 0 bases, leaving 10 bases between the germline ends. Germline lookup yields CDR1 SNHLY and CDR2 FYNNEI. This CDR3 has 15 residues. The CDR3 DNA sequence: TGTGCCAGCAGTAGGACAACAACGAACACCGGGGAGCTGTTTTTT. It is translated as CASSRTTTNTGELFF.

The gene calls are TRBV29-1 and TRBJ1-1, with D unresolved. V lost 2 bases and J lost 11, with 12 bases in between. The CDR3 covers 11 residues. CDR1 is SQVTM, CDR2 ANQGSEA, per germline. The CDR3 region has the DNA TGCAGCGTTGAATCGGGGTTGGTGGCTTTCTTT. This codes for CSVESGLVAFF.

DNA for the CDR3: TGCAGTGCTAGGGGGTCAGGGAAGGTTAACGAGCAGTACTTC. It codes for CSARGSGKVNEQYF. The J gene is TRBJ2-7, the V gene TRBV20-1; D possibly corresponds to TRBD1 (5 bases). The CDR3 has 14 residues. Germline values: CDR1 DFQATT, CDR2 SNEGSKA (reference sequence). The V end was cut by 3 bases, the J end by 5 bases, with 17 bases between.

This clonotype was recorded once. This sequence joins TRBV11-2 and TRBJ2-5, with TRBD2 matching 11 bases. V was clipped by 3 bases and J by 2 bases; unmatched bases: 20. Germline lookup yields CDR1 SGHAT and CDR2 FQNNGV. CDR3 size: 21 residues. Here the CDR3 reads CASSFPRGGTSGGELQETQYF. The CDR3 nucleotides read TGTGCCAGCAGCTTTCCCCGGGGGGGGACTAGCGGAGGGGAGCTACAAGAGACCCAGTACTTC. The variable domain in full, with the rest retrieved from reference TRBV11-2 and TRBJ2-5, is EAGVAQSPRYKIIEKRQSVAFWCNPISGHATLYWYQQILGQGPKLLIQFQNNGVVDDSQLPKDRFSAERLKGVDSTLKIQPAKLEDSAVYLCASSFPRGGTSGGELQETQYFGPGTRLLVL.

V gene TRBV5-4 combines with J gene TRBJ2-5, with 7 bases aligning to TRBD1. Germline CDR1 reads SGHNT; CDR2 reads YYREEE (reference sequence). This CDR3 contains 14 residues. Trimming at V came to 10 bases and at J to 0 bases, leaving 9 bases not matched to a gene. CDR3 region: CASQRGTDQETQYF. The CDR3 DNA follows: TGTGCCTCACAAAGGGGGACAGACCAAGAGACCCAGTACTTC. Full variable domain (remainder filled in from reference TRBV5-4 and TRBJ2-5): ETGVTQSPTHLIKTRGQQVTLRCSSQSGHNTVSWYQQALGQGPQFIFQYYREEENGRGNFPPRFSGLQFPNYSSELNVNALELDDSALYLCASQRGTDQETQYFGPGTRLLVL.

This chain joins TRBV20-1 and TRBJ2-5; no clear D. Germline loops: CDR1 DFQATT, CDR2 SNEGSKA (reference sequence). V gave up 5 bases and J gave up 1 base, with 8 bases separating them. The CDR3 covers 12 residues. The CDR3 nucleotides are TGCAGTGCTGCTGGGCTCCAAGAGACCCAGTACTTC. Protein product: CSAAGLQETQYF.

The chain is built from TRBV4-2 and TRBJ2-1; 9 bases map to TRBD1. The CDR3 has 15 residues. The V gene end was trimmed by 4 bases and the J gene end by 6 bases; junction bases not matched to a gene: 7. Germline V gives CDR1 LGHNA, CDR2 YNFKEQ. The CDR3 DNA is TGTGCCAGCAGCCGCACCGGGACAGGGCGCAATGAGCAGTTCTTC. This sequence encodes CASSRTGTGRNEQFF.

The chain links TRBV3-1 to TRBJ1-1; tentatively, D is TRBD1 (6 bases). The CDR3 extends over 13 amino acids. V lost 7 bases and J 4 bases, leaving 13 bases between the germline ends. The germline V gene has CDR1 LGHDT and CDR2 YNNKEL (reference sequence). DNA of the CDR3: TGTGCCAGCACCCTAGAGGGGGGCACTGAAGCTTTCTTT. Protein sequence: CASTLEGGTEAFF. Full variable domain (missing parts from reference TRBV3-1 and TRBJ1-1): DTAVSQTPKYLVTQMGNDKSIKCEQNLGHDTMYWYKQDSKKFLKIMFSYNNKELIINETVPNRFSPKSPDKAHLNLHINSLELGDSAVYFCASTLEGGTEAFFGQGTRLTVV.

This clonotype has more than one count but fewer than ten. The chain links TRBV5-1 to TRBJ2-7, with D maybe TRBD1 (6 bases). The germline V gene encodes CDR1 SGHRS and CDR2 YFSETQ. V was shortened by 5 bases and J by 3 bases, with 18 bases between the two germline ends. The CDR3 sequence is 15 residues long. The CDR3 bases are TGCGCCAGCAGGCAGCATTTGGGACAAGTCTACGAGCAGTACTTC. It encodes CASRQHLGQVYEQYF.

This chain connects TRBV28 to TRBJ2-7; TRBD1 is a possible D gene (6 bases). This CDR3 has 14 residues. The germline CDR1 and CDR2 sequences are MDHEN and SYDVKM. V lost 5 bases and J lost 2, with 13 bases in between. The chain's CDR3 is CASSQTGWAYEQYF. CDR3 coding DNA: TGTGCCAGCAGTCAGACAGGCTGGGCCTACGAGCAGTACTTC.